This T cell receptor beta chain was captured by sequencing in a study of beta chain features in type 1 diabetes. Study details: Regarding age, gender and cell yields, patients proved similar to healthy donors. All of the samples together had 107,917,701 sorted cells examined.

Germline V gene data show CDR1 as SGDLS and CDR2 as YYNGEE. V lost 3 bases, J lost 5 bases, and 11 bases lay in between. The CDR3 loop spans 13 amino acids. The study reverse transcribed the entire isolated RNA, so it sequenced expressed TCRB transcripts. The data were produced by immunoSEQ multiplex PCR, yet TCRdb's version contains in-frame clones alone and is incomplete. The table lists around 130,000 clones, 9% of them singletons. All sorted populations exceeded 95% purity. A word on this clone: The target antigen is unknown.

Study results and caveats: Moderate yet significant TCRB CDR3 shortening was seen in Type 1 diabetes patients in all four CD4+ subsets. Overrepresentation of cells with high TCR expression could result from cDNA sequencing.

V is TRBV9 and J is TRBJ2-5; maybe TRBD2 (6 bases). This receptor was taken from a man aged 25-45 years with type 1 diabetes. Sequencing used central memory CD4+ T cells from blood. CDR3 in amino acids: CASSEEGRETQYF. CDR3 nucleotide sequence: TGTGCCAGCAGCGAGGAGGGAAGGGAGACCCAGTACTTC.